Following are 20 T cell receptor beta chains from one sample sequenced in a study of blood T cell repertoires in COVID-19. The repertoire was sequenced with immunoSEQ multiplex PCR; TCRdb's copy has only in-frame clones and lacks some. Of roughly 330,000 clones listed, around nine tenths were seen once; the top ten hold less than 6%. Source material: PBMCs or T cells enriched from blood (not recorded which). The receptor source for this set is a woman aged 25-40 years who had recovered from COVID-19.

This chain links TRBV30 with TRBJ1-6; the D gene is possibly TRBD1 (5 bases). The CDR3 runs 13 residues. Germline CDR1 and CDR2: GTSNPN and SVGIG (reference sequence). Trimming left V 1 base short and J 9 bases short, with 10 bases between. The chain's CDR3 is CAWSAGVISPLHF. Here the CDR3 DNA reads TGTGCCTGGAGTGCGGGGGTGATTTCACCCCTCCACTTT.

CDR3 nucleotides: TGTGCCAGTAGTCCTCCGACAGGGAGCGGCACTAATGAAAAACTGTTTTTT. Its translation is CASSPPTGSGTNEKLFF. The genes are TRBV19 and TRBJ1-4, with TRBD1 matching 7 bases. Unmatched junction bases numbered 11, after V lost 5 bases and J lost 2 bases. Germline CDR1 and CDR2: LNHDA and SQIVND (reference sequence). This CDR3 is built from 17 residues.

This chain connects TRBV5-4 to TRBJ1-2, with 7 bases lining up with TRBD1. The germline gives CDR1 SGHNT, CDR2 YYREEE (reference sequence). V dropped 1 base and J dropped 8; count of bases not matched to a gene: 8. This CDR3 has 14 amino acids. CDR3 residues: CASSLLTGFGGYTF. The CDR3 nucleotides are TGTGCCAGCAGCTTGTTGACAGGGTTTGGGGGCTACACCTTC.

The chain couples TRBV7-9 to TRBJ2-2; D may be TRBD1 (6 bases). Germline-derived CDR1 and CDR2 are SEHNR and FQNEAQ (reference sequence). Trimming removed 4 bases at V and 3 bases at J, with 12 bases between. There are 15 residues in the CDR3. This CDR3 is CASSSGVLDTGELFF. CDR3 nucleotides: TGTGCCAGCAGCTCAGGGGTGTTAGACACCGGGGAGCTGTTTTTT.

The DNA for the CDR3 is TGTGCCAGCAGCCAGGGGGCTGGCTACACCTTC. Translated, it gives CASSQGAGYTF. The rearrangement joins TRBV6-5 to TRBJ1-2; TRBD1 agrees at 8 bases. Germline CDR1 reads MNHEY; CDR2 reads SVGAGI. The CDR3 has 11 residues. Trimming at V came to 6 bases and at J to 7 bases, leaving 1 base not matched to a gene.

The V gene is TRBV4-2, the J gene TRBJ1-6; 8 bases agree with TRBD1. Germline V gives CDR1 LGHNA, CDR2 YNFKEQ. J was trimmed by 6 bases and V by 0 bases; bases with no gene match: 4. CDR3 size: 16 residues. CDR3 sequence: CASSQDPGQGNSPLHF. The CDR3 coding sequence is TGTGCCAGCAGCCAAGATCCCGGACAGGGTAATTCACCCCTCCACTTT.

The chain combines TRBV9 with TRBJ1-1; TRBD1 might be the D (5 bases). The CDR3 runs 15 residues. CDR1 is SGDLS, CDR2 YYNGEE, per germline. With 0 bases removed from V and 0 bases from J, the gap between germline ends came to 9 bases. The CDR3 spells CASSVGNRLNTEAFF. CDR3 in DNA: TGTGCCAGCAGCGTAGGGAACAGGCTGAACACTGAAGCTTTCTTT.

J is TRBJ2-3 and V is TRBV9; 14 nucleotides align to TRBD2. Trimming cost V 3 bases and J 6 bases; bases outside gene matches: 3. Germline assignment: CDR1 SGDLS and CDR2 YYNGEE. The CDR3 length is 15 residues. CDR3 protein: CASSGTSGGLDTQYF. The CDR3 bases are TGTGCCAGCAGCGGGACTAGCGGGGGGCTGGATACGCAGTATTTT.

V gene TRBV6-5 combines with J gene TRBJ2-7; no definite D call. V was pared by 11 bases and J by 0 bases, with 11 bases between. The CDR3 sequence is 12 residues long. The germline V gene encodes CDR1 MNHEY and CDR2 SVGAGI. This chain's CDR3 is CAGDFHSYEQYF. The CDR3 nucleotides are TGTGCCGGAGACTTCCACTCCTACGAGCAGTACTTC.

The V gene is TRBV7-8, the J gene TRBJ1-5; a weak D match, TRBD1 (5 bases). Looked up from germline, CDR1 is SGHVS and CDR2 is FQNEAQ. CDR3 length equals 17 residues. V was trimmed by 0 bases and J by 9 bases, leaving 21 bases between them. The CDR3 nucleotides read TGTGCCAGCAGCTTAGCGTCTGGAGGGGATGTTTATCGGCCCCAGCATTTT. Amino acid sequence: CASSLASGGDVYRPQHF.

The chain combines TRBV11-3 with TRBJ2-5; D gene uncertain. The CDR3 covers 12 residues. CDR1 is SGHNT, CDR2 YENEEA, per germline. V gave up 0 bases and J gave up 7 bases, with 6 bases separating them. CDR3 residues: CASSLDLGTQYF. The CDR3 DNA reads as TGTGCCAGCAGCTTAGATCTAGGGACCCAGTACTTC.

This clone was found many times. The V gene is TRBV6-2 or TRBV6-3, the J gene TRBJ1-1; 7 nucleotides match TRBD1. CDR1 and CDR2 from the germline V gene are MNHEY and SVGEGT. The ends lost 5 bases at V and 10 bases at J; junction bases unmatched: 10. The CDR3 runs to 13 residues. The CDR3 DNA reads TGTGCCAGCAGTAGAGGGACAGTGGCGGGAGCTTTCTTT. It codes for CASSRGTVAGAFF.

The chain recombines TRBV10-3 with TRBJ1-4; maybe TRBD1 (5 bases). Trimming took off 0 bases at V and 6 bases at J, with 5 bases between the two ends. Germline V gene lookup returns CDR1 ENHRY and CDR2 SYGVKD. The CDR3 has 13 residues. This chain's CDR3 is CAISESGDEKLFF. The CDR3 DNA sequence: TGTGCCATCAGTGAGTCAGGGGATGAAAAACTGTTTTTT.

This sequence joins TRBV27 and TRBJ2-7; D is ambiguous. CDR3 size: 16 residues. Germline CDR1 is MNHEY and CDR2 is SMNVEV (reference sequence). Trimming removed 3 bases at V and 2 bases at J, with 17 bases between. CDR3 nucleotide sequence: TGTGCCAGCAGTTTTCTCCGCATGGGCCTCCCCTACGAGCAGTACTTC. Its translation: CASSFLRMGLPYEQYF.

The J gene is TRBJ2-3, the V gene TRBV19; TRBD2 aligns across 8 bases. The germline V gene has CDR1 LNHDA and CDR2 SQIVND (reference sequence). V was pared by 10 bases and J by 5 bases, with 8 bases of the junction left unmatched. CDR3 length: 13 amino acids. The CDR3 is CATSGGQGDTQYF. CDR3 coding DNA: TGTGCCACGTCGGGGGGGCAAGGAGATACGCAGTATTTT.

The chain links TRBV3-1 (or the pseudogene TRBV3-2) to TRBJ1-1, with D perhaps matching TRBD1 (5 bases). CDR1 LGHDT and CDR2 YNNKEL come from the germline V gene (reference sequence). The V and J ends lost 0 bases and 5 bases respectively, with 10 bases between them. The length of the CDR3 is 14 residues. CDR3 DNA sequence: TGTGCCAGCAGCCAAGAGGAGGGGCAGACTGAAGCTTTCTTT. It is translated as CASSQEEGQTEAFF.

The gene calls are TRBV27 and TRBJ1-4; the D gene is possibly TRBD1 (6 bases). The CDR3 length is 14 residues. Germline lookup yields CDR1 MNHEY and CDR2 SMNVEV (reference sequence). The ends were cut back, 0 bases at V and 7 bases at J, with 9 bases in the middle. CDR3 protein: CASSLSGQSEKLFF. CDR3 in DNA: TGTGCCAGCAGTTTATCCGGACAGTCTGAAAAACTGTTTTTT.

The chain joins TRBV9 to TRBJ2-2, with 10 positions matching TRBD2. Looked up from germline, CDR1 is SGDLS and CDR2 is YYNGEE. This CDR3 has 14 amino acids. V was pared by 6 bases and J by 4 bases, with 3 bases of the junction left unmatched. The CDR3 is CASKSGGATGELFF. In DNA, the CDR3 is TGTGCCAGCAAGAGCGGGGGGGCCACCGGGGAGCTGTTTTTT. Full variable domain (rest looked up from reference TRBV9 and TRBJ2-2): DSGVTQTPKHLITATGQRVTLRCSPRSGDLSVYWYQQSLDQGLQFLIQYYNGEERAKGNILERFSAQQFPDLHSELNLSSLELGDSALYFCASKSGGATGELFFGEGSRLTVL.

This chain links TRBV19 with TRBJ1-2, with 7 nucleotides matching TRBD1. Looked up from germline, CDR1 is LNHDA and CDR2 is SQIVND (reference sequence). This CDR3 contains 15 residues. V gave up 6 bases and J gave up 6 bases; unmatched junction bases: 13. DNA of the CDR3: TGTGCCAGTAGCCTCTCCAGGGGGGAGGTAAATGGCTACACCTTC. This translates into CASSLSRGEVNGYTF.

The V and J genes are TRBV9 and TRBJ1-2; 9 nucleotides line up with TRBD1. This CDR3 is 13 amino acids long. In germline, CDR1 is SGDLS, CDR2 YYNGEE. Trimming removed 3 bases from V and 6 bases from J; junction bases left unmatched: 3. CDR3 loop: CASSADRGDGYTF. CDR3 DNA: TGTGCCAGCAGCGCCGACAGGGGGGATGGCTACACCTTC.